This T cell receptor beta chain derives from a study of blood T cell repertoires in COVID-19 (dated by TCRdb to the early 2020s). Broadly, across the study: Samples from collaborators originated in the United States, Italy and Spain and spanned both the acute and convalescent phases of COVID-19. The material from the prospective study consisted of cDNA or gDNA derived from T cells, B-cell-depleted T cells, or PBMCs. The dataset comprised deeply sampled blood TCRbeta repertoires from subjects exposed to, actively infected with, or recovered from COVID-19. The repertoires were released in a freely available public database intended as a resource for research on the immune response to SARS-CoV-2. Samples were obtained from the ongoing ImmuneRACE study (first 160 participants) and from 1,000 to 1,500 subjects provided by 6 global collaborators. Nearly every sample came with metadata listing a de-identified subject ID, COVID-19 status, age in years and sex. Where available, HLA class I and class II types were taken from metadata supplied by the sample provider and were not determined by assay-based typing.

On the study overall, not on this receptor specifically: How much clinical and demographic metadata was included differed by source and by participant, and the metadata was provided uncurated.

Collaborating institutions collected whole blood in K2EDTA tubes following their own protocols. Collaborator samples were shipped for TCRbeta analysis as frozen whole blood, isolated PBMCs, or DNA extracted from either sample type. The CDR3, cysteine through phenylalanine, is 14 amino acids long. Kept here is only the CDR3 DNA, which spans 42 bases and is read in frame from base 1. From a lookup of the germline V gene, CDR1 and CDR2 are MNHEY and SVGAGI. A distance of 9 bases separates the germline ends of V and J, which lose 4 bases and 1 base respectively. The immunoSEQ Assay, a bias-controlled multiplex PCR, was used to amplify TCRbeta CDR3 regions from genomic DNA. The paper's processing steps were these. Within the assay, amplification of reference gene primers was used to estimate how many nucleated cells each sample contained. Sequence reads were collapsed and filtered to measure the absolute abundance of every unique TCRbeta CDR3 rearrangement. For each sample, productive Simpson clonality was calculated as the square root of Simpson's diversity index across productive rearrangements. What TCRdb holds here is the immuneACCESS table cut down to in-frame rearrangements. Part of the clones is not present; checked against another copy, under half of the missing clones reflect an unresolved V gene, and the others are unexplained. V and J calls and clone size are as listed in that table; D and trimming were resolved from the DNA. The sample table lists 100,000 to 150,000 clones, about 77% of them with a count of one. More than 20% of the sample belongs to the ten largest clones.

As regards this clone: Its cognate antigen has yet to be identified. The record has no base qualities; no much larger clone is one base away.

The V gene is TRBV6-5 and the J gene is TRBJ2-3; possibly the D gene is TRBD2, per 5 matching bases. This TCR was recovered from a human donor in a cohort sampled during active COVID-19. Sequencing used peripheral blood. The DNA sequence follows: TGTGCCAGCAGTTCCGAGAGGGGCACAGATACGCAGTATTTT. It encodes CASSSERGTDTQYF.